These 15 T cell receptor beta chains came from one sample sequenced in a study of follicular helper T cells after annual influenza vaccination. Sequencing used immunoSEQ multiplex PCR; TCRdb keeps in-frame clones, though not all of them. The sample includes 6,000 to 6,500 clones, roughly 80% of them seen just once. Noted time point: 2015-2016 season, pre-vaccination. Here the sequenced sample was CXCR5- memory CD4+ T cells sorted from blood, taken on the day of influenza vaccination. The receptors shown here come from an adult who received the influenza vaccine.

The V gene is TRBV27, the J gene TRBJ1-2; TRBD1 might be the D (5 bases). V was cut by 3 bases and J by 4 bases, with 9 bases left in between. The CDR3 totals 13 residues. CDR1 and CDR2 (germline): MNHEY, SMNVEV (reference sequence). This CDR3 is CASSFDRSYGYTF. The CDR3 DNA follows: TGTGCCAGCAGTTTTGACAGATCCTATGGCTACACCTTC.

The chain joins TRBV4-3 to TRBJ1-2; D is possibly TRBD1 (5 bases). Trimming cost V 4 bases and J 4 bases, with 16 bases left between them. The CDR3 runs 15 residues. Germline V gene lookup returns CDR1 LGHNA and CDR2 YSLEER. Here the CDR3 reads CASSRDLPNLYGYTF. The CDR3 nucleotides are TGCGCCAGCAGCCGGGACCTCCCGAATCTCTATGGCTACACCTTC.

The chain joins TRBV5-8 to TRBJ2-2; TRBD1 is a possible D gene (6 bases). The CDR3 runs 16 residues. Trimming shortened V by 3 bases and J by 3 bases, and 15 bases separated the two germline ends. The germline CDR1 and CDR2 sequences are SGHTS and YDEGEE. CDR3 residues: CASSSYRVGDTGELFF. The DNA of the CDR3 is TGTGCCAGCAGCTCATACAGGGTCGGGGACACCGGGGAGCTGTTTTTT.

The V gene is TRBV5-1, the J gene TRBJ2-1; 10 bases match TRBD2. Trimming cost V 4 bases and J 4 bases; bases outside gene matches: 5. The V gene's germline CDR1 is SGHRS and CDR2 YFSETQ. The CDR3 length is 15 residues. CDR3 DNA sequence: TGCGCCAGCAGCGGGGGACTAGCGTATTACAATGAGCAGTTCTTC. Residues: CASSGGLAYYNEQFF. Based on the CDR3 plus reference TRBV5-1 and TRBJ2-1, the full variable domain is KAGVTQTPRYLIKTRGQQVTLSCSPISGHRSVSWYQQTPGQGLQFLFEYFSETQRNKGNFPGRFSGRQFSNSRSEMNVSTLELGDSALYLCASSGGLAYYNEQFFGPGTRLTVL.

The rearrangement joins TRBV4-2 to TRBJ2-7; 8 nucleotides agree with TRBD1. Germline assignment: CDR1 LGHNA and CDR2 YNFKEQ. This CDR3 is built from 18 residues. V was clipped by 1 base and J by 5 bases; unmatched bases: 16. For the CDR3, the DNA is TGTGCCAGCAGCCAAGGTAGTCAGGGGGCGAGGTCCGGCGACGAGCAGTACTTC. Encoded protein: CASSQGSQGARSGDEQYF.

V gene TRBV7-8 combines with J gene TRBJ2-3, with 12 bases that match TRBD2. Germline CDR1 and CDR2: SGHVS and FQNEAQ. The V and J ends lost 2 bases and 7 bases, in that order; junction bases with no gene match: 10. The CDR3 sequence is 17 residues long. This CDR3 reads CASSLNSPSGGENTQYF. The CDR3 region has the DNA TGTGCCAGCAGCTTAAATTCCCCTAGCGGGGGGGAAAATACGCAGTATTTT. Based on the CDR3 plus reference TRBV7-8 and TRBJ2-3, the full variable domain is GAGVSQSPRYKVAKRGQDVALRCDPISGHVSLFWYQQALGQGPEFLTYFQNEAQLDKSGLPSDRFFAERPEGSVSTLKIQRTQQEDSAVYLCASSLNSPSGGENTQYFGPGTRLTVL.

V and J are TRBV4-2 and TRBJ1-4; D is unresolved. The CDR3 has 15 residues. V was trimmed by 0 bases and J by 5 bases, leaving 10 bases between them. The germline gives CDR1 LGHNA, CDR2 YNFKEQ. The CDR3 protein is CASSQDSQWNEKLFF. The CDR3 nucleotides read TGTGCCAGCAGCCAAGACTCGCAATGGAATGAAAAACTGTTTTTT.

The rearrangement uses TRBV10-3 and TRBJ2-3; 8 nucleotides line up with TRBD1. V was pared by 4 bases and J by 2 bases, with 2 bases of the junction left unmatched. Germline CDR1 and CDR2: ENHRY and SYGVKD. CDR3 length: 14 amino acids. The CDR3 protein is CAISGTGITDTQYF. CDR3 sequence (DNA): TGTGCCATCAGTGGGACAGGGATCACAGATACGCAGTATTTT.

The chain couples TRBV5-6 to TRBJ2-5; the D is unclear. The CDR3 is 13 amino acids. Trimming left V 4 bases short and J 0 bases short, with 7 bases between. The germline V gene has CDR1 SGHDT and CDR2 YYEEEE. The CDR3 loop reads CASSRYNQETQYF. CDR3 nucleotides: TGTGCCAGCAGCCGATATAACCAAGAGACCCAGTACTTC.

The chain combines TRBV10-1 with TRBJ2-5; 8 nucleotides match TRBD1. CDR1 and CDR2 (germline): WNHNN, SYGVQD (reference sequence). The CDR3 is 18 amino acids. After removal of 8 bases from V and 5 bases from J, the junction contained 22 bases not matched to a gene. CDR3 DNA sequence: TGCGCCAGCCCTGAGCCCAAACTACAGGGGGAGGCGTGTGAGACCCAGTACTTC. Translation: CASPEPKLQGEACETQYF.

J is TRBJ2-2 and V is TRBV9; 9 bases are a match to TRBD1. CDR3 size: 14 residues. Germline CDR1 reads SGDLS; CDR2 reads YYNGEE. Trimming took 4 bases from V and 5 from J; bases not matched to a gene: 3. DNA of the CDR3: TGTGCCAGCAGCTTCGACAGGGGGACCGGGGAGCTGTTTTTT. Translated, it gives CASSFDRGTGELFF.

This chain links TRBV7-9 with TRBJ2-1; 15 bases are shared with TRBD2. J gave up 3 bases and V 5 bases, and 5 bases lay outside the gene matches. Germline values: CDR1 SEHNR, CDR2 FQNEAQ (reference sequence). The CDR3 is made up of 17 amino acids. The CDR3 reads CASSPRGLAGGYNEQFF. The CDR3 DNA follows: TGTGCCAGCAGCCCGCGGGGACTAGCGGGGGGCTACAATGAGCAGTTCTTC.

V usage is TRBV11-3 and J usage is TRBJ2-3; D gene ambiguous. V shed 5 bases and J shed 6 bases, with 15 bases lying between them. The V gene's germline CDR1 is SGHNT and CDR2 YENEEA. The CDR3 loop spans 14 amino acids. As DNA, the CDR3 is TGTGCCAGCAGCCCTACGGACGGTCTGGATACGCAGTATTTT. Translation: CASSPTDGLDTQYF.

The V gene is TRBV5-4, the J gene TRBJ1-2; TRBD1 matches 7 bases. This CDR3 is built from 14 residues. Germline CDR1 and CDR2: SGHNT and YYREEE (reference sequence). After removal of 5 bases from V and 5 bases from J, the junction contained 9 bases not matched to a gene. The CDR3: CASRAGTDYYGYTF. CDR3 DNA sequence: TGTGCCAGCAGGGCCGGGACAGACTATTATGGCTACACCTTC.

CDR3 DNA sequence: TGTGCCAGCAGTTCCTGGGGAACCCATGAAAAACTGTTTTTT. Its protein is CASSSWGTHEKLFF. V and J are TRBV27 and TRBJ1-4, with D unresolved. The CDR3 spans 14 residues. Germline V gene lookup returns CDR1 MNHEY and CDR2 SMNVEV (reference sequence). Trimming removed 4 bases from V and 6 bases from J, with 12 bases in between.